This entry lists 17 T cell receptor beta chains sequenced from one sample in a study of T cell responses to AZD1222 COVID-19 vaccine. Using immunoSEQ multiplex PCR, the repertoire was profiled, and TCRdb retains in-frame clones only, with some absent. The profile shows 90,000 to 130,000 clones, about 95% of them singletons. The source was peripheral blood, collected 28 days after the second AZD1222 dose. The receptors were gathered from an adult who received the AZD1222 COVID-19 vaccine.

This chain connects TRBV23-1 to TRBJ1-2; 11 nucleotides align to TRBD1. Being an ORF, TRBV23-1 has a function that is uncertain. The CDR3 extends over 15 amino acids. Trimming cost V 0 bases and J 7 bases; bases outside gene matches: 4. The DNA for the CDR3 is TGCGCCAGCAGTCAATCCGGACAGGGGGCTGGTGGCTACACCTTC. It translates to CASSQSGQGAGGYTF.

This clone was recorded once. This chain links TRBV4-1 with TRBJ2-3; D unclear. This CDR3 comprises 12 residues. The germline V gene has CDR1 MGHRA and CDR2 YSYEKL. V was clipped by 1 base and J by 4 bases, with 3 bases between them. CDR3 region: CASSQGADTQYF. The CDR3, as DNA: TGCGCCAGCAGCCAAGGGGCAGATACGCAGTATTTT.

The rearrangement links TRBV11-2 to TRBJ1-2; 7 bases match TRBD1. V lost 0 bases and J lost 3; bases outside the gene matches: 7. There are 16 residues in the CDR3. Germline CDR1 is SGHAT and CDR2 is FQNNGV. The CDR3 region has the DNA TGTGCCAGCAGCTTAGAGGGACAGAGAATCGACTATGGCTACACCTTC. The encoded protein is CASSLEGQRIDYGYTF.

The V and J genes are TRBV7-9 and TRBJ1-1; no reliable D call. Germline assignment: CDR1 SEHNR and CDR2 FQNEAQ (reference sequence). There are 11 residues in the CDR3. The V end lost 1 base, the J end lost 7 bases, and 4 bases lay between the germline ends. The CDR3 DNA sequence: TGTGCCAGCAGCTTAGGGGGTGAAGCTTTCTTT. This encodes CASSLGGEAFF. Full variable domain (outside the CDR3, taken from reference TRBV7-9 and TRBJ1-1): DTGVSQNPRHKITKRGQNVTFRCDPISEHNRLYWYRQTLGQGPEFLTYFQNEAQLEKSRLLSDRFSAERPKGSFSTLEIQRTEQGDSAMYLCASSLGGEAFFGQGTRLTVV.

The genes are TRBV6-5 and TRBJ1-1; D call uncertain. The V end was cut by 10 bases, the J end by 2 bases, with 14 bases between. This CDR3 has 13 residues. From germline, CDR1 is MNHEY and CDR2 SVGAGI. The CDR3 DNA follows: TGTGCCATAGGGAGGACCCTCAACACTGAAGCTTTCTTT. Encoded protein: CAIGRTLNTEAFF.

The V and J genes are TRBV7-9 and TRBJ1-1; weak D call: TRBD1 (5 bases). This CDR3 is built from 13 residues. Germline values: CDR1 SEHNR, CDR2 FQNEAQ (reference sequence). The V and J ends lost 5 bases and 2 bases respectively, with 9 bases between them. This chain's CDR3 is CASSLQENTEAFF. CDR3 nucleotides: TGTGCCAGCAGCCTACAGGAAAACACTGAAGCTTTCTTT.

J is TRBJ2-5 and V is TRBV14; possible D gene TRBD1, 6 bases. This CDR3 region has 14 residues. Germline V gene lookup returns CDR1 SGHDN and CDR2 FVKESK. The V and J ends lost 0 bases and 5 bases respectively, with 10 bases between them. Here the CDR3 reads CASSQEEGVETQYF. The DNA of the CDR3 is TGTGCCAGCAGCCAAGAAGAGGGGGTGGAGACCCAGTACTTC.

The CDR3 DNA sequence: TGCGCCAGCAGTGAGCGGGGTGCCGGGGAGCTGTTTTTT. It translates to CASSERGAGELFF. V gene TRBV10-2 combines with J gene TRBJ2-2; D is perhaps TRBD2 (5 bases). The ends were cut back, 2 bases at V and 6 bases at J, with 7 bases in the middle. This CDR3 is built from 13 residues. Per the germline V gene, CDR1 is WSHSY and CDR2 is SAAADI.

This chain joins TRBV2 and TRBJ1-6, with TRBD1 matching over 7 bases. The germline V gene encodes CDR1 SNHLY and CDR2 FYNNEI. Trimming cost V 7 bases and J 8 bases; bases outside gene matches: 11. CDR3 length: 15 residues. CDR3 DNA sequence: TGTGCCAGCAATGGAGGGGGCGCGGGGGATTCACCCCTCCACTTT. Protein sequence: CASNGGGAGDSPLHF.

CDR3 DNA sequence: TGTGCCAGCAGCGTAGGTGTAACGGGAGGGCGTGAGCAGTTCTTC. Translated, it gives CASSVGVTGGREQFF. This chain uses TRBV5-4 with TRBJ2-1; 8 bases map to TRBD2. CDR1 and CDR2 (germline): SGHNT, YYREEE (reference sequence). The V and J ends lost 4 bases and 9 bases, in that order; junction bases with no gene match: 12. This CDR3 spans 15 amino acids.

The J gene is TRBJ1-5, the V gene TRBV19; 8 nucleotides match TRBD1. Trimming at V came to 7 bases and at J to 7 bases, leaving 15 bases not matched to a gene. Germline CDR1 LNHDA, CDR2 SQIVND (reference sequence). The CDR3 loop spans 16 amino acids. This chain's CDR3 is CASNSQTGQGGQPQHF. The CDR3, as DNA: TGTGCCAGTAACTCTCAGACCGGACAGGGAGGACAGCCCCAGCATTTT.

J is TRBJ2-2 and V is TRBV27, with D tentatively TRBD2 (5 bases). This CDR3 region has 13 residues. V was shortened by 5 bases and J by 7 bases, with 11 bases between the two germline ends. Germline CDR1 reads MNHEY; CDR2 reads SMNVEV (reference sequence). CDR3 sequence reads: CASSDRRIGELFF. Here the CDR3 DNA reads TGTGCCAGCAGTGATAGGAGGATCGGGGAGCTGTTTTTT.

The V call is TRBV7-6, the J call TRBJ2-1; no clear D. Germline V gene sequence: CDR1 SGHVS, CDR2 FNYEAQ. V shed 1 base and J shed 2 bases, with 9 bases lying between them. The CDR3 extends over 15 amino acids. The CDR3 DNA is TGTGCCAGCAGCTTAGATTCAGCAACCTACAATGAGCAGTTCTTC. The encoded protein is CASSLDSATYNEQFF.

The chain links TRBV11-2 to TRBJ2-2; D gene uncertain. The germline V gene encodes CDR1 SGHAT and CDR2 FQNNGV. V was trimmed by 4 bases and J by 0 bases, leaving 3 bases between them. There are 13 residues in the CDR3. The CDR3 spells CASSSSNTGELFF. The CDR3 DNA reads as TGTGCCAGCAGCTCGTCGAACACCGGGGAGCTGTTTTTT.

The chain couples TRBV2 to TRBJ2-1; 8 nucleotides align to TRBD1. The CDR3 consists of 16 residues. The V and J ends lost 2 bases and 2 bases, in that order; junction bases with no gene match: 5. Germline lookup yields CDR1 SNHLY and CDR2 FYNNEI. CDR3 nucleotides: TGTGCCAGCAGTGAACCCGGGACAGGTCCCTACAATGAGCAGTTCTTC. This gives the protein CASSEPGTGPYNEQFF.

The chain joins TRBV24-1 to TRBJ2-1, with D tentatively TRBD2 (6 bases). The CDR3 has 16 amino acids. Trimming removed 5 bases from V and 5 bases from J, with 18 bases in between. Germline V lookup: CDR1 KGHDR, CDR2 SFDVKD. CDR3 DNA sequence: TGTGCCACCAGTGTCGCCGGGACTGAGGCGGACAATGAGCAGTTCTTC. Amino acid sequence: CATSVAGTEADNEQFF.

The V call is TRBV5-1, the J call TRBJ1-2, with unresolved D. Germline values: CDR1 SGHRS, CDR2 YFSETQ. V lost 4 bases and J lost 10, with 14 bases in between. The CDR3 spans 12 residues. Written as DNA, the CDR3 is TGCGCCAGCAGCCCAGAACGGGGATCCTACACCTTC. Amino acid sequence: CASSPERGSYTF.